The clone carrying this TCR beta chain has a count of ten or more. Antigen: not known. TCRbeta library preparation incorporated unique molecular identifiers. MiXCR, run by TCRdb on the PCR reads, gives a single entry per CDR3 protein. The repertoire consists of almost 5,000 distinct CDR3 sequences, with less than 9% occurring once and the leading ten covering 1.8%. Per the germline V gene, CDR1 is MRHNA and CDR2 is SNTAGT. Unmatched junction bases numbered 5, after V lost 3 bases and J lost 6 bases. CDR3 size: 15 residues. This sample was included in a study of T-cell reconstitution after alpha-beta-depleted transplantation in children. Study-level findings and limits: By about two months after transplant, alpha-beta T cells reportedly arose from several hundred graft clones that had expanded. T-cell numbers and diversity, one year after transplant, stemmed largely from T cells that were newly produced.

The sample consisted of PBMCs, mostly from graft donor cells, taken 60 days after TCRalphabeta/CD19-depleted stem cell transplant. The clonotype was recovered from a boy younger than two who had a stem cell transplant for SCID, so the T cells may come from the graft donor. The chain is built from TRBV6-4 and TRBJ1-6; 7 positions agree with TRBD1. CDR3 coding DNA: TGTGCCAGCAGTGAGGGGACAGCGGCTAATTCACCCCTCCACTTT. Amino acid sequence: CASSEGTAANSPLHF.